Listed below are T cell receptor beta chains from one sample, sequenced in a study of blood T cell repertoires in COVID-19. Assay used: immunoSEQ multiplex PCR; TCRdb lists only in-frame clones, some missing. The table includes a few hundred thousand clones, around 91% detected once. The specimen sequenced was peripheral blood. Every receptor here comes from a woman in her sixties with COVID-19, enrolled during active disease. The CDR3 runs from the conserved cysteine through the conserved F or W. Each record gives: clone size, V gene, D gene, J gene, CDR3 protein, CDR3 DNA. A D gene is named only where the DNA matches it firmly. For some rows the clone size is stated as once, few or many, or as a class when expanded; others skip it.

>NA|TRBV4-3|NA|TRBJ2-1
CASSQDWGPGSNEQFF
TGCGCCAGCAGCCAAGATTGGGGGCCCGGGTCCAATGAGCAGTTCTTC
>NA|TRBV3-1/TRBV3-2|TRBD1|TRBJ1-1
CASSQGERVTRDRERSTEAFF
TGTGCCAGCAGCCAAGGTGAAAGGGTTACCCGGGACAGGGAGAGATCAACTGAAGCTTTCTTT
>few|TRBV19|TRBD1|TRBJ1-2
CASSPDRGRSYGYTF
TGTGCCAGTAGTCCAGACAGGGGTCGATCCTATGGCTACACCTTC
>NA|TRBV6-2/TRBV6-3|TRBD1|TRBJ2-2
CASSNRQGSNTGELFF
TGTGCCAGCAGTAACCGACAGGGTTCGAACACCGGGGAGCTGTTTTTT
>NA|TRBV5-5|TRBD2|TRBJ2-5
CASSSPSGGWETQYF
TGTGCCAGCAGCTCCCCCTCGGGGGGGTGGGAGACCCAGTACTTC
>NA|TRBV27|NA|TRBJ2-4
CASSPHQGTLAKNIQYF
TGTGCCAGCAGTCCCCACCAGGGCACCCTAGCCAAAAACATTCAGTACTTC
>NA|TRBV7-9|NA|TRBJ1-4
CATAPGTLLIVHEKLFF
TGTGCCACCGCCCCCGGGACTCTGTTGATCGTCCATGAAAAACTGTTTTTT
>NA|TRBV4-1|NA|TRBJ2-7
CASSRGITTYEQYF
TGCGCCAGCAGCCGCGGTATTACCACTTACGAGCAGTACTTC
>NA|TRBV5-1|NA|TRBJ1-2
CASSLRRMEANYGYTF
TGCGCCAGCAGCTTAAGGAGGATGGAAGCTAACTATGGCTACACCTTC
>NA|TRBV19|NA|TRBJ1-2
CASTPRGWPYGYTF
TGTGCCAGTACCCCCAGGGGTTGGCCTTATGGCTACACCTTC
>once|TRBV19|NA|TRBJ1-1
CASSIRSLGTEAFF
TGTGCCAGTAGTATTAGGAGTTTGGGCACTGAAGCTTTCTTT
>few|TRBV7-2|TRBD1|TRBJ1-5
CASSEGAGNQPQHF
TGTGCCAGCAGCGAGGGGGCTGGCAATCAGCCCCAGCATTTT
>NA|TRBV7-2|NA|TRBJ2-2
CASPRSRITNTGELFF
TGTGCCAGCCCCAGAAGTCGTATTACGAACACCGGGGAGCTGTTTTTT
>NA|TRBV6-6|TRBD1|TRBJ1-4
CASRPFTGGREKLFF
TGTGCCAGCAGGCCCTTCACAGGGGGGAGGGAAAAACTGTTTTTT
>NA|TRBV11-3|TRBD1|TRBJ1-4
CASSPGTGVNEKLFF
TGTGCCAGCAGCCCCGGGACAGGGGTTAATGAAAAACTGTTTTTT
>NA|TRBV12-3/TRBV12-4|NA|TRBJ1-1
CASSPPRGMAFF
TGTGCCAGCAGTCCCCCCAGGGGCATGGCTTTCTTT
>NA|TRBV30|TRBD1|TRBJ2-5
CAWSRDRGETQYF
TGTGCCTGGAGCCGGGACAGGGGGGAGACCCAGTACTTC
>NA|TRBV4-1|NA|TRBJ1-5
CASSQDLSNRGQPQHF
TGCGCCAGCAGCCAAGATTTGTCGAACAGAGGGCAGCCCCAGCATTTT
>NA|TRBV7-9|TRBD2|TRBJ2-1
CASSLSGGSYNEQFF
TGTGCCAGCAGCTTATCGGGGGGATCCTACAATGAGCAGTTCTTC
>NA|TRBV24-1|NA|TRBJ1-1
CATSAQAPGTEAFF
TGTGCCACCAGTGCACAGGCCCCGGGCACTGAAGCTTTCTTT
>NA|TRBV6-4|NA|TRBJ2-1
CASSDSLSQGGYNEQFF
TGTGCCAGCAGTGACTCGCTTAGCCAGGGGGGCTACAATGAGCAGTTCTTC
>NA|TRBV5-1|TRBD1|TRBJ2-3
CASSLQGAPGTDTQYF
TGCGCCAGCAGCTTGCAGGGGGCGCCGGGCACAGATACGCAGTATTTT
>NA|TRBV2|NA|TRBJ1-4
CASSEGGGGDREKLFF
TGTGCCAGCAGTGAGGGAGGCGGAGGGGATCGGGAAAAACTGTTTTTT
>NA|TRBV4-3|TRBD1|TRBJ1-5
CASSQDRDRGGQPQHF
TGCGCCAGCAGCCAAGATCGGGACAGGGGAGGCCAGCCCCAGCATTTT
>once|TRBV30|TRBD2|TRBJ2-3
CASRLAGGQDNPITDTQYF
TGTGCCTCCCGACTAGCGGGGGGACAAGATAACCCTATCACAGATACGCAGTATTTT
>NA|TRBV25-1|NA|TRBJ1-4
CASSEYRGGGEKLFF
TGTGCCAGCAGTGAATATCGGGGGGGCGGTGAAAAACTGTTTTTT
>few|TRBV19|NA|TRBJ1-1
CASTFIFDTQNTEAFF
TGTGCCAGTACTTTTATCTTCGACACCCAGAACACTGAAGCTTTCTTT
>NA|TRBV12-5|NA|TRBJ2-1
CASGLVQVLAYNEQFF
TGTGCTAGTGGTTTGGTACAGGTCTTAGCTTACAATGAGCAGTTCTTC
>NA|TRBV7-2|NA|TRBJ1-5
CASSIQGPGTFYSNQPQHF
TGTGCCAGCAGTATACAGGGTCCGGGGACCTTCTATAGCAATCAGCCCCAGCATTTT
>NA|TRBV19|NA|TRBJ1-2
CASRAQTAANYGYTF
TGTGCCAGTAGAGCCCAGACAGCAGCGAACTATGGCTACACCTTC
>NA|TRBV27|NA|TRBJ2-7
CASSFSGQSSSEQYF
TGTGCCAGCAGTTTTTCCGGACAGAGCTCCTCCGAGCAGTACTTC
>NA|TRBV9|NA|TRBJ1-6
CASSVGGDSPLHF
TGTGCCAGCAGCGTAGGGGGGGATTCACCCCTCCACTTT
>NA|TRBV25-1|TRBD1|TRBJ2-2
CASSETGGADTGELFF
TGTGCCAGCAGTGAGACAGGGGGCGCGGACACCGGGGAGCTGTTTTTT
>NA|TRBV7-9|NA|TRBJ1-6
CARRPGPTDSPLHF
TGTGCCAGGCGGCCAGGGCCGACTGATTCACCCCTCCACTTT
>few|TRBV10-3|NA|TRBJ1-3
CAISESGSYSGNTIYF
TGTGCCATCAGTGAAAGCGGATCTTACTCTGGAAACACCATATATTTT
>NA|TRBV5-4|TRBD1|TRBJ1-6
CASSPGTGKRSPLHF
TGTGCCAGCAGCCCCGGGACAGGGAAGAGGTCACCCCTCCACTTT
>NA|TRBV23-1|NA|TRBJ1-2
CASTPPGRGNNYGYTF
TGCGCCAGCACTCCCCCTGGGAGAGGGAATAACTATGGCTACACCTTC
>NA|TRBV7-9|TRBD1|TRBJ1-4
CASSLIGRGHEKLFF
TGTGCCAGCAGCTTAATAGGCAGGGGGCATGAAAAACTGTTTTTT
>NA|TRBV6-4|NA|TRBJ1-5
CASSVGGRPGGNQPQHF
TGTGCCAGCAGCGTGGGGGGGCGCCCTGGAGGCAATCAGCCCCAGCATTTT
>NA|TRBV12-3/TRBV12-4|TRBD1|TRBJ2-1
CGTQGSDEQFF
TGTGGGACACAGGGGAGCGATGAGCAGTTCTTC
>NA|TRBV11-2|NA|TRBJ2-2
CASSLLRQANTGELFF
TGTGCCAGCAGCTTACTAAGACAGGCGAACACCGGGGAGCTGTTTTTT
>NA|TRBV29-1|NA|TRBJ1-2
CSVEGFGGGYTF
TGCAGCGTTGAGGGTTTCGGGGGAGGCTACACCTTC
>NA|TRBV7-3|NA|TRBJ2-3
CASSLDGGITDTQYF
TGTGCCAGCAGCTTAGATGGGGGGATCACAGATACGCAGTATTTT
>once|TRBV15|NA|TRBJ1-5
CATSRRGGPGQVNQPQHF
TGTGCCACCAGCAGAAGAGGGGGACCCGGACAAGTCAATCAGCCCCAGCATTTT
>NA|TRBV2|TRBD1|TRBJ1-2
CASSSQGWDGYTF
TGTGCCAGCAGCTCACAGGGGTGGGATGGCTACACCTTC
>few|TRBV6-1|NA|TRBJ1-5
CASSEATGQPQHF
TGTGCCAGCAGTGAAGCGACGGGTCAGCCCCAGCATTTT
>NA|TRBV6-1|TRBD1|TRBJ1-3
CASSGRDRSLSGNTIYF
TGTGCCAGCAGTGGTAGGGACAGGTCCCTCTCTGGAAACACCATATATTTT
>NA|TRBV30|TRBD1|TRBJ2-7
CAWSVGWQGVKGRQYF
TGTGCCTGGAGTGTAGGTTGGCAGGGGGTTAAGGGGCGGCAGTACTTC
>NA|TRBV7-9|TRBD1|TRBJ2-2
CASSTGSDRGTGELFF
TGTGCCAGCAGCACGGGGAGCGACAGGGGGACCGGGGAGCTGTTTTTT
>NA|TRBV2|NA|TRBJ1-1
CASSEGRVNTEAFF
TGTGCCAGCAGTGAGGGCAGGGTGAACACTGAAGCTTTCTTT